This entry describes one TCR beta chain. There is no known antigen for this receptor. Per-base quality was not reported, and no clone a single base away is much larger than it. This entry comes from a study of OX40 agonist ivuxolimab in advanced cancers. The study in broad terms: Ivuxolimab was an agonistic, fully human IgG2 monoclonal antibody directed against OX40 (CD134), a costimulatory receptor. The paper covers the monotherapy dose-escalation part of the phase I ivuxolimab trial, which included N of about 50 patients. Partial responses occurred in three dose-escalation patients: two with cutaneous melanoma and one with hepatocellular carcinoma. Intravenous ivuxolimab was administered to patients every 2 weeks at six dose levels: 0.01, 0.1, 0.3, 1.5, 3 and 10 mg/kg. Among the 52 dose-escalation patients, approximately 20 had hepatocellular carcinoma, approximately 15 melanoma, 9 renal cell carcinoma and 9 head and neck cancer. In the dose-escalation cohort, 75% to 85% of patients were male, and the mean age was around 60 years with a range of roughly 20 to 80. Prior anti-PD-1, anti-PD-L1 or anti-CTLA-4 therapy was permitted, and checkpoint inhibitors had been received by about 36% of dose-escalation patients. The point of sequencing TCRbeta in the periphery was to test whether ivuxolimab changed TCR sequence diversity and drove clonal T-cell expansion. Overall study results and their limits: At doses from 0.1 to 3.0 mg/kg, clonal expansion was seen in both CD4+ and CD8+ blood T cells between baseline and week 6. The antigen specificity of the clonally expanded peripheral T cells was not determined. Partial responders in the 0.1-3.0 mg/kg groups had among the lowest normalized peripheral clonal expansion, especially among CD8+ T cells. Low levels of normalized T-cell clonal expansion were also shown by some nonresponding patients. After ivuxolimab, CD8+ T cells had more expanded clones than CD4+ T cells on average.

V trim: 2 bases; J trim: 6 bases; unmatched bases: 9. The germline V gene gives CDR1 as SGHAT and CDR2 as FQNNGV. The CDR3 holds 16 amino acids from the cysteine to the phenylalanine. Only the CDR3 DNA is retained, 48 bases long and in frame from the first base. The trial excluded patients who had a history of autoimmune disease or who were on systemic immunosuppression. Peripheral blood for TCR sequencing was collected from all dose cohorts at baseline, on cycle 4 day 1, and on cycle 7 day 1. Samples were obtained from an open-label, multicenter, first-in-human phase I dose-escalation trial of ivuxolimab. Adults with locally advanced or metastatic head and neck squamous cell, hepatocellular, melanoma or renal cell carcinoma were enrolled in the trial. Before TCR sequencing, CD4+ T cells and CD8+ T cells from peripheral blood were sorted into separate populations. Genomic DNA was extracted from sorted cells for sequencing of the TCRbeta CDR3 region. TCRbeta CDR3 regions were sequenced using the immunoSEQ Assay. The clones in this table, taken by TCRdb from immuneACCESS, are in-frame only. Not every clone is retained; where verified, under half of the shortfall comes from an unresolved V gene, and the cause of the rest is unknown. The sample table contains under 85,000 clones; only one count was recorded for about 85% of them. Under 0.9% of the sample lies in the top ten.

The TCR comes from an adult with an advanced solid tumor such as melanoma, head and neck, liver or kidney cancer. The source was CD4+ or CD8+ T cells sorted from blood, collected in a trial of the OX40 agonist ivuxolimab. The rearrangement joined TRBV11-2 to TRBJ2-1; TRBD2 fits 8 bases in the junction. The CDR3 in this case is CASSLRQREWGNEQFF. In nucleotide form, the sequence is TGTGCCAGCAGCTTACGACAGCGGGAGTGGGGCAATGAGCAGTTCTTC.